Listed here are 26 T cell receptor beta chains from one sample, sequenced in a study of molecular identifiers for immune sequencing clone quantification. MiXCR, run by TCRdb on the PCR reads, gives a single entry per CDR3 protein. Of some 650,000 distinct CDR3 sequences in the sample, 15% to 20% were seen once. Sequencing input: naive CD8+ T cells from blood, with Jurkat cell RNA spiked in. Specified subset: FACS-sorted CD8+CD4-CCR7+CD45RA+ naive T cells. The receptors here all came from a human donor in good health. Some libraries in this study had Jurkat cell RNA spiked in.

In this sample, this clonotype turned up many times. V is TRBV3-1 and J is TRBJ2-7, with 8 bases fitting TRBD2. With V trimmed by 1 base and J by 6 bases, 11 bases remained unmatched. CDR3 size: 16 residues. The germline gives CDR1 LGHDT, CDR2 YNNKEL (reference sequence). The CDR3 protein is CASSQGMGLVVVEQYF. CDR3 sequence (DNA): TGTGCCAGCAGCCAAGGAATGGGACTAGTGGTGGTCGAGCAGTACTTC.

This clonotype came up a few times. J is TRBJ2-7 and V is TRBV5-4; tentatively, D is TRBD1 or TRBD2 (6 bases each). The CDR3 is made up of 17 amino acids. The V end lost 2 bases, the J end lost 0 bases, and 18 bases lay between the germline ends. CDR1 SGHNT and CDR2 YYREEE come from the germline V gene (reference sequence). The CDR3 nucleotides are TGTGCCAGCAGCTTAGGGGGGTTACAGACTGACTCCTACGAGCAGTACTTC. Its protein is CASSLGGLQTDSYEQYF.

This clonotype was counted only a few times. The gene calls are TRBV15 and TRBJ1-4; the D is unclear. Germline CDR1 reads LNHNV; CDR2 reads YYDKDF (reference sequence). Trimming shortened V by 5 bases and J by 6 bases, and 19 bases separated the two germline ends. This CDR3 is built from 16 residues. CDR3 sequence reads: CATSPPSPRYYEKLFF. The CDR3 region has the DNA TGTGCCACCAGCCCCCCATCCCCTCGATATTATGAAAAACTGTTTTTT.

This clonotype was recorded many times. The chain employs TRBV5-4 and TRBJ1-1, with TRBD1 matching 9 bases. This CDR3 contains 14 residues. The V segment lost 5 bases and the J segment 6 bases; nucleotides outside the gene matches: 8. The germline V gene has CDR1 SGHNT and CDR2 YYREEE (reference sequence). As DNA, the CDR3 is TGTGCCAGCAGTCTCCGGGACAGGGAGGCTGAAGCTTTCTTT. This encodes CASSLRDREAEAFF. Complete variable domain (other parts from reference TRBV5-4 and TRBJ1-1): ETGVTQSPTHLIKTRGQQVTLRCSSQSGHNTVSWYQQALGQGPQFIFQYYREEENGRGNFPPRFSGLQFPNYSSELNVNALELDDSALYLCASSLRDREAEAFFGQGTRLTVV.

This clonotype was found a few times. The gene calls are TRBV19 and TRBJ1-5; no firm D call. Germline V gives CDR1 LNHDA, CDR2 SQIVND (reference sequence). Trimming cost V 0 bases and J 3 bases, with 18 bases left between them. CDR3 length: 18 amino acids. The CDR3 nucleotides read TGTGCCAGTAGTATAGATCCCCCACTCAGGTCGGACAATCAGCCCCAGCATTTT. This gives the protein CASSIDPPLRSDNQPQHF.

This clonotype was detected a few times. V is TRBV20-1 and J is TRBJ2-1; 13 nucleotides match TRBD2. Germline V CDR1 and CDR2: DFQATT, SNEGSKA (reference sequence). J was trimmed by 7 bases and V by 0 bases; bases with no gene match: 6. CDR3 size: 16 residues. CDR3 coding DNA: TGCAGTGCTAGAGACCCGGGACTAGCGGGGTGGAATGAGCAGTTCTTC. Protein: CSARDPGLAGWNEQFF.

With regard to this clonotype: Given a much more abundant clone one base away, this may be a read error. For the CDR3, the DNA is TGTGCCAGCAGCCTTAACGACCATGGAAACACCATATATTTT. Protein product: CASSLNDHGNTIYF. The chain recombines TRBV12-3 or TRBV12-4 with TRBJ1-3; the D is unclear. This CDR3 has 14 residues. The V end lost 6 bases, the J end lost 3 bases, and 12 bases lay between the germline ends.

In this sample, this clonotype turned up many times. CDR3 in DNA: TGTGCCAGCAGGGACAGGGCCACTGAAGCTTTCTTT. This encodes CASRDRATEAFF. The rearrangement joins TRBV7-9 to TRBJ1-1; 8 nucleotides line up with TRBD1. The J segment lost 4 bases and the V segment lost 6 bases, leaving 1 base of the junction unmatched. Germline lookup yields CDR1 SEHNR and CDR2 FQNEAQ (reference sequence). This CDR3 region has 12 residues. Full variable domain (rest looked up from reference TRBV7-9 and TRBJ1-1): DTGVSQNPRHKITKRGQNVTFRCDPISEHNRLYWYRQTLGQGPEFLTYFQNEAQLEKSRLLSDRFSAERPKGSFSTLEIQRTEQGDSAMYLCASRDRATEAFFGQGTRLTVV.

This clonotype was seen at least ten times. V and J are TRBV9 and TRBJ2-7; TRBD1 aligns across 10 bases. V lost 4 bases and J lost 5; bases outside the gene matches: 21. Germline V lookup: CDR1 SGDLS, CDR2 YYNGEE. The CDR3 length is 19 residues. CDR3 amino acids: CASSNPGTGARTPPDEQYF. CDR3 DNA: TGTGCCAGCAGCAATCCCGGGACAGGGGCGCGGACTCCCCCTGACGAGCAGTACTTC. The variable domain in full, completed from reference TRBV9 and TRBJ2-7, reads DSGVTQTPKHLITATGQRVTLRCSPRSGDLSVYWYQQSLDQGLQFLIQYYNGEERAKGNILERFSAQQFPDLHSELNLSSLELGDSALYFCASSNPGTGARTPPDEQYFGPGTRLTVT.

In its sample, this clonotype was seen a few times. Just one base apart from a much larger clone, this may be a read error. The DNA for the CDR3 is TGTGCCAGCAGCGGGACAGCGAGTCCTCTAAACATTCAGTACTTC. This codes for CASSGTASPLNIQYF. This chain uses TRBV9 with TRBJ2-4, with D possibly being TRBD1 (6 bases). V lost 3 bases to trimming and J lost 6 bases, with 16 bases between them. The length of the CDR3 is 15 residues. CDR1 and CDR2 (germline): SGDLS, YYNGEE.

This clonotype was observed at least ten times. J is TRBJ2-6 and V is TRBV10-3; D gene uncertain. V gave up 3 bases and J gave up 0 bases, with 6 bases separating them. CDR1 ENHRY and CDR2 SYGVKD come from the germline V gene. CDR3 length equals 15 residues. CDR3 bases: TGTGCCATCAGTGACCCTGGCTCTGGGGCCAACGTCCTGACTTTC. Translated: CAISDPGSGANVLTF.

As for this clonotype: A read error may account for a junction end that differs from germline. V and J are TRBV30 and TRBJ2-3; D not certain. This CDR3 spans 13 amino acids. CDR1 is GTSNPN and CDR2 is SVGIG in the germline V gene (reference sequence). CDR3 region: CAWRVGSTDTQYF. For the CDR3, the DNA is TGTGCCTGGCGTGTAGGAAGCACAGATACGCAGTATTTT.

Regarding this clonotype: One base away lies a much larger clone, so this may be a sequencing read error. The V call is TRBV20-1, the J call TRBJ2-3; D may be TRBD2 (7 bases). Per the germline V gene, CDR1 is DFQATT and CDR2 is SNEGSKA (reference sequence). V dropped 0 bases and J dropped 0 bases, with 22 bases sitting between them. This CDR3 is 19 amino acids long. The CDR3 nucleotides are TGCAGTGCTAGAGATGAGTATACTGGCGGGGGCTCTAGCACAGATACGCAGTATTTT. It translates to CSARDEYTGGGSSTDTQYF.

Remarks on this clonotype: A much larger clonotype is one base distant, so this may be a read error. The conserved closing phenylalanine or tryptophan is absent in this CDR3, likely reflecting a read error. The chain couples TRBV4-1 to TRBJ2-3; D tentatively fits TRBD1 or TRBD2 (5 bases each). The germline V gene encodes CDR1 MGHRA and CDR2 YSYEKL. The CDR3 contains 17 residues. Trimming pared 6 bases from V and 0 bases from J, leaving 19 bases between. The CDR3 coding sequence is TGCGCCAGCAGTCCTACGGGGCAGAGCACTAGCACAGATACGCAGTATCTT. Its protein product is CASSPTGQSTSTDTQYL.

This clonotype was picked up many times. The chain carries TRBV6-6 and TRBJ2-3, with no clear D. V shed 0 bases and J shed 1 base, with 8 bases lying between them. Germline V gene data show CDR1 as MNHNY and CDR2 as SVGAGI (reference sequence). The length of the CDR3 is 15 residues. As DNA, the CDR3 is TGTGCCAGCAGTTACTCGGTCGGAGGCACAGATACGCAGTATTTT. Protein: CASSYSVGGTDTQYF.

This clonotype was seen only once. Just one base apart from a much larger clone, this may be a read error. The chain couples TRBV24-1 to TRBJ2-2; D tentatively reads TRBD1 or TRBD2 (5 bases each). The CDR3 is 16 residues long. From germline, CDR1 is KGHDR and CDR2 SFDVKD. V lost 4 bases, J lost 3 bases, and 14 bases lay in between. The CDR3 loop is CATSEAGAGDTGELFF. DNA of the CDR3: TGTGCCACCAGTGAGGCCGGGGCAGGAGACACCGGGGAGCTGTTTTTT.

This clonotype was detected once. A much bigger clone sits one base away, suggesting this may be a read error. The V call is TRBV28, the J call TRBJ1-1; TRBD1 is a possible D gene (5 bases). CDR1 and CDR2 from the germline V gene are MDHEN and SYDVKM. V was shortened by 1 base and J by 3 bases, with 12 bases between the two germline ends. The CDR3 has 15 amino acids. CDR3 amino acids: CASSLSETGDTEAFF. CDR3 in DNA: TGTGCCAGCAGTTTATCCGAGACGGGGGACACTGAAGCTTTCTTT.

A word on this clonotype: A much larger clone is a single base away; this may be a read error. This CDR3 reads CASSATATGELFF. In DNA form, the CDR3 reads TGTGCCAGCAGTGCCACAGCCACCGGGGAGCTGTTTTTT. The chain has TRBV12-3 or TRBV12-4 and TRBJ2-2, with D uncertain. V lost 5 bases and J 4 bases, leaving 8 bases between the germline ends. This CDR3 is 13 amino acids long.

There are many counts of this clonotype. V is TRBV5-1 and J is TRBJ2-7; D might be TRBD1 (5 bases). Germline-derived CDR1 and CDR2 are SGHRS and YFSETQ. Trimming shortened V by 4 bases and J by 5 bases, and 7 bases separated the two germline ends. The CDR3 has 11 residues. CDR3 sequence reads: CASSGQNEQYF. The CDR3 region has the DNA TGCGCCAGCAGCGGACAAAACGAGCAGTACTTC.

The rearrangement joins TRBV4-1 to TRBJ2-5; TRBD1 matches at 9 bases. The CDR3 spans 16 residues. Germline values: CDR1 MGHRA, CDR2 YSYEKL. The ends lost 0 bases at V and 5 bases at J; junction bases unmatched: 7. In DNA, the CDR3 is TGCGCCAGCAGCCAAGATGTGGACAGGGGTCGGGAGACCCAGTACTTC. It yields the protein CASSQDVDRGRETQYF.

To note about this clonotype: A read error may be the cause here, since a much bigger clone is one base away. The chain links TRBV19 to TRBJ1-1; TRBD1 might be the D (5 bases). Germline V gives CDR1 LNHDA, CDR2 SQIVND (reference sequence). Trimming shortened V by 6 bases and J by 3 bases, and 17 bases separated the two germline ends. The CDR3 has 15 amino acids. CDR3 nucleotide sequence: TGTGCCAGTAGCCACCCGGGACTCTGGGACACTGAAGCTTTCTTT. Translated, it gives CASSHPGLWDTEAFF.

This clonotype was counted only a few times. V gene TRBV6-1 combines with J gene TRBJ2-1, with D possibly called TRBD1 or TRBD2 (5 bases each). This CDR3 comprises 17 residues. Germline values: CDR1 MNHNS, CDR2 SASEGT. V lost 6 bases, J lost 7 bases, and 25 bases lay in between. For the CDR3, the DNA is TGTGCCAGCAGGACCCCACATAGGGACGCTGGGTGGAATGAGCAGTTCTTC. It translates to CASRTPHRDAGWNEQFF.

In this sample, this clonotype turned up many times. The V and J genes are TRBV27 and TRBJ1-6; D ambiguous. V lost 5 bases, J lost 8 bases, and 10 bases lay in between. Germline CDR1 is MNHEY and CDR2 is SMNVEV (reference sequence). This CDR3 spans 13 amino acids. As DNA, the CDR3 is TGTGCCAGCAGTCTTGGAGCGGATTCACCCCTCCACTTT. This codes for CASSLGADSPLHF.

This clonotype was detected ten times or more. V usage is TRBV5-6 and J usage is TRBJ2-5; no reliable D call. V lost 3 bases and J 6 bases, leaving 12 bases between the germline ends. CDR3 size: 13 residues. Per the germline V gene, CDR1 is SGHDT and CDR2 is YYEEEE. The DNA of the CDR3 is TGTGCCAGCAGCTGGGATTCCTTAAAGACCCAGTACTTC. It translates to CASSWDSLKTQYF.

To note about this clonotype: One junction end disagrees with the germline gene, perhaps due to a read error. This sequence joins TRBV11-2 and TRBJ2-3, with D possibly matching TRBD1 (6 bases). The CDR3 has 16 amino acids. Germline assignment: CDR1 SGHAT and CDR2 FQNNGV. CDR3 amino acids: CASSLRGKASTATQYF. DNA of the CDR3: TGTGCCAGCAGCCTGAGGGGGAAGGCCAGCACAGCTACGCAGTATTTT. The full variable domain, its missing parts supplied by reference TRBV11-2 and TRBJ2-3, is EAGVAQSPRYKIIEKRQSVAFWCNPISGHATLYWYQQILGQGPKLLIQFQNNGVVDDSQLPKDRFSAERLKGVDSTLKIQPAKLEDSAVYLCASSLRGKASTATQYFGPGTRLTVL.

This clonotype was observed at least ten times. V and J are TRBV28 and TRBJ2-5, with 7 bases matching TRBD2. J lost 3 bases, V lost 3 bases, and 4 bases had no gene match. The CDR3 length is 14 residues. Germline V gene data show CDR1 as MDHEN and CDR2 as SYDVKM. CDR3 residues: CASSFFAGEETQYF. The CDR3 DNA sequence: TGTGCCAGCAGTTTCTTTGCGGGAGAAGAGACCCAGTACTTC. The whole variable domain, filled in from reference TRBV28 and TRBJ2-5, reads DVKVTQSSRYLVKRTGEKVFLECVQDMDHENMFWYRQDPGLGLRLIYFSYDVKMKEKGDIPEGYSVSREKKERFSLILESASTNQTSMYLCASSFFAGEETQYFGPGTRLLVL.